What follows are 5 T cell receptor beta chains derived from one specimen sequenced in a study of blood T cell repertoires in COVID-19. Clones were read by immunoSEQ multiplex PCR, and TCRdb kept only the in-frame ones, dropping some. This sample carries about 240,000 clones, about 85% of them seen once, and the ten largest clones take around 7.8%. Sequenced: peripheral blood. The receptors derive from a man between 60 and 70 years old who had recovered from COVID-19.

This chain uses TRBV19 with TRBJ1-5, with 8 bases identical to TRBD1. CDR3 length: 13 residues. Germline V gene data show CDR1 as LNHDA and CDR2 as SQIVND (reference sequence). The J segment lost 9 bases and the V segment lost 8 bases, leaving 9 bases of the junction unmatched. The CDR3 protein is CASGQGALGPQHF. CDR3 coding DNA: TGTGCCAGTGGCCAGGGGGCTTTGGGGCCCCAGCATTTT.

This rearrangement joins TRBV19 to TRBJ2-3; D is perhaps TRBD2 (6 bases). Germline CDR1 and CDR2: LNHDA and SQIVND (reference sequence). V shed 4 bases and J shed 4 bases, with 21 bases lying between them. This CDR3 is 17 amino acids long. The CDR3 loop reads CASSKMSLTRDPDTQYF. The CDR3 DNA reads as TGTGCCAGTAGTAAAATGTCGTTGACTAGAGATCCAGATACGCAGTATTTT. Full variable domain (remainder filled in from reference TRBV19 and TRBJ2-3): DGGITQSPKYLFRKEGQNVTLSCEQNLNHDAMYWYRQDPGQGLRLIYYSQIVNDFQKGDIAEGYSVSREKKESFPLTVTSAQKNPTAFYLCASSKMSLTRDPDTQYFGPGTRLTVL.

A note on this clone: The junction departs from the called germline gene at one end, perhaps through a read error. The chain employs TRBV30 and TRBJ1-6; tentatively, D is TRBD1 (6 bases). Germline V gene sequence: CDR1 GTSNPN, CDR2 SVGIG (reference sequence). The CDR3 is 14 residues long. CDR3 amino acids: CAWCVGGANSPLHF. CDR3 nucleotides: TGTGCCTGGTGTGTAGGGGGGGCTAATTCACCCCTCCACTTT.

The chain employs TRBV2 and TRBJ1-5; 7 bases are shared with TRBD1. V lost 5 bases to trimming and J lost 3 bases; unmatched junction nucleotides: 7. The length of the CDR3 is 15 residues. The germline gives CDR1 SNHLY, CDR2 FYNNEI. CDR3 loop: CASSWGTEHNQPQHF. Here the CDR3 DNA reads TGTGCCAGCAGTTGGGGGACAGAGCACAATCAGCCCCAGCATTTT.

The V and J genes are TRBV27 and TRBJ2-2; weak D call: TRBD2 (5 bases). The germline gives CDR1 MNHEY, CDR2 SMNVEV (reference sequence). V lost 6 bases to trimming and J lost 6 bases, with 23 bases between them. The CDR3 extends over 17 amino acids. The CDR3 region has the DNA TGTGCCAGCAGCCGAATACGGGGATCGAATAACGCCGGGGAGCTGTTTTTT. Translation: CASSRIRGSNNAGELFF.